This TCR beta chain stems from a study of T cell responses to AZD1222 COVID-19 vaccine. Study-wide results and caveats: In a largely white British group with more females than males, clonal diversity was possibly underestimated.

About this clone itself: Its specificity is unknown.

Assay: immunoSEQ multiplex PCR; the TCRdb copy retains only in-frame clones and omits some. The sample has around 89,000 clones, about 89% seen once. Trimming cost V 3 bases and J 3 bases, with 11 bases left between them. CDR1 and CDR2 (germline): LNHDA, SQIVND (reference sequence). CDR3 length: 14 residues. This sequence joins TRBV19 and TRBJ2-5; D possibly uses TRBD1 or TRBD2 (5 bases each). The sequence was obtained from an adult who received the AZD1222 COVID-19 vaccine. The material was peripheral blood, obtained 28 days after the second AZD1222 dose. The CDR3 loop reads CASSITGGKETQYF. CDR3 sequence (DNA): TGTGCCAGTAGTATTACAGGAGGAAAAGAGACCCAGTACTTC.